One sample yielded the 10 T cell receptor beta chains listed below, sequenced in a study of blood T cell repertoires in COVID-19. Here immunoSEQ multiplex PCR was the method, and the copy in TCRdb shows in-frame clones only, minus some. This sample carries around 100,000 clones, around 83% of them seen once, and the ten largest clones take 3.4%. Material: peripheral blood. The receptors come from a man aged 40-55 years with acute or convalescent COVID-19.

CDR3 sequence (DNA): TGCGCCAGCAGCCCCGGGACAGACATTAATTCACCCCTCCACTTT. Translating gives CASSPGTDINSPLHF. The chain couples TRBV5-1 to TRBJ1-6; the match to TRBD1 covers 7 bases. CDR3 length equals 15 residues. Germline-derived CDR1 and CDR2 are SGHRS and YFSETQ. The V gene end was trimmed by 4 bases and the J gene end by 6 bases; junction bases not matched to a gene: 7.

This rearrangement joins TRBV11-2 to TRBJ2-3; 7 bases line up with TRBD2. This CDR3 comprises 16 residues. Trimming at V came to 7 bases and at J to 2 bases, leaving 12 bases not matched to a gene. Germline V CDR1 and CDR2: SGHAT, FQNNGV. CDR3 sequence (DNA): TGTGCCAGCACTGAGGGCGGGACTACCAACACAGATACGCAGTATTTT. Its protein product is CASTEGGTTNTDTQYF.

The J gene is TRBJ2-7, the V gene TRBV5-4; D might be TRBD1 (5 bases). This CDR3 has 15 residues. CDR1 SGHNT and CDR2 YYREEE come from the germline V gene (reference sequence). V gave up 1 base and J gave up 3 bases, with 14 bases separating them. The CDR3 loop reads CASSLFGDSNYEQYF. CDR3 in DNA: TGTGCCAGCAGCTTGTTTGGCGACAGCAACTACGAGCAGTACTTC.

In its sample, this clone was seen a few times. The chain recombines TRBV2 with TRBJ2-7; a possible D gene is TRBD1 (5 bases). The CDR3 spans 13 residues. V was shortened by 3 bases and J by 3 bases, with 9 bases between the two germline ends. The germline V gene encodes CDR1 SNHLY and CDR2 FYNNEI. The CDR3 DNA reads TGTGCCAGCAGTGAGGGGCCTTACTACGAGCAGTACTTC. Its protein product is CASSEGPYYEQYF.

Here the CDR3 DNA reads TGTGCCAGCAGTCAAACCGGGACTCCTTCCGAGCAGTACTTC. Amino acid sequence: CASSQTGTPSEQYF. The chain carries TRBV7-9 and TRBJ2-7, with TRBD2 as a possible D gene (6 bases). There are 14 residues in the CDR3. The V gene lost 6 bases and the J gene lost 6 bases, with 18 bases spanning the gap. Germline loops: CDR1 SEHNR, CDR2 FQNEAQ (reference sequence).

CDR3 sequence: CASSRQASSYNEQFF. CDR3 DNA: TGTGCCAGTAGTAGACAGGCCAGCTCCTACAATGAGCAGTTCTTC. The rearrangement links TRBV19 to TRBJ2-1, with D perhaps TRBD1 (6 bases). The V gene lost 4 bases and the J gene lost 0 bases, with 10 bases spanning the gap. CDR3 length: 15 residues. The germline CDR1 and CDR2 sequences are LNHDA and SQIVND (reference sequence).

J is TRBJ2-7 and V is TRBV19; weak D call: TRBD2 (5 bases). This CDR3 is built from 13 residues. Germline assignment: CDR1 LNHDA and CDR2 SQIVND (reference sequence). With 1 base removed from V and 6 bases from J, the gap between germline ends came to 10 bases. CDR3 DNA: TGTGCCAGTAGTATAGTCCTAGCTCGCGAGCAGTACTTC. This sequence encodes CASSIVLAREQYF.

The CDR3 loop reads CASSQGVNTEAFF. The CDR3 coding sequence is TGTGCCAGCAGTCAGGGGGTGAACACTGAAGCTTTCTTT. This sequence joins TRBV2 and TRBJ1-1; 7 nucleotides align to TRBD1. The CDR3 loop spans 13 amino acids. From germline, CDR1 is SNHLY and CDR2 FYNNEI. The trim removed 5 bases at V and 0 bases at J, leaving 0 bases unmatched.

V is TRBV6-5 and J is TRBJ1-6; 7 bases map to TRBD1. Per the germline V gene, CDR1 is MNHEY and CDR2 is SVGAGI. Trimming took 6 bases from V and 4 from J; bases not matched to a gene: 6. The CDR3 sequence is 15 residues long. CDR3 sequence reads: CASRQQGRYNSPLHF. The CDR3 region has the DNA TGTGCCAGCAGACAACAGGGGCGGTATAATTCACCCCTCCACTTT.

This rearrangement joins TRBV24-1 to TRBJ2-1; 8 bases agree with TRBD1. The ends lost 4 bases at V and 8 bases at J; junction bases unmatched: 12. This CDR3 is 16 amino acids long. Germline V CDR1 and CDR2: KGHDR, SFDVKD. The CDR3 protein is CATSDPSGGMEDEQFF. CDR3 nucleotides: TGTGCCACCAGTGACCCATCAGGGGGCATGGAGGATGAGCAGTTCTTC.